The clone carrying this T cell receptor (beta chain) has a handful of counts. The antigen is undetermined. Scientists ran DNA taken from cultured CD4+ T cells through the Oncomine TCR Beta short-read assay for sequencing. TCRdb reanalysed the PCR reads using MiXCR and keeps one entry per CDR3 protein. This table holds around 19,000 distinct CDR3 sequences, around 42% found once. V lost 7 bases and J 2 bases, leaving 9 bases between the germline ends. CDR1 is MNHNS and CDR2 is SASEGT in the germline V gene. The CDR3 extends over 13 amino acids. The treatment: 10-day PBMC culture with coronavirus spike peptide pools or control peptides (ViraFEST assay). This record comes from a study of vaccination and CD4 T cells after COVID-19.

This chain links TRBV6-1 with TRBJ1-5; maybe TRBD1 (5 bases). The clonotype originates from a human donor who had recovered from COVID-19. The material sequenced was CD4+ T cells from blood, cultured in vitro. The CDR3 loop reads CASIQGGNQPQHF. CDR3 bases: TGTGCCAGCATCCAGGGAGGCAATCAGCCCCAGCATTTT.